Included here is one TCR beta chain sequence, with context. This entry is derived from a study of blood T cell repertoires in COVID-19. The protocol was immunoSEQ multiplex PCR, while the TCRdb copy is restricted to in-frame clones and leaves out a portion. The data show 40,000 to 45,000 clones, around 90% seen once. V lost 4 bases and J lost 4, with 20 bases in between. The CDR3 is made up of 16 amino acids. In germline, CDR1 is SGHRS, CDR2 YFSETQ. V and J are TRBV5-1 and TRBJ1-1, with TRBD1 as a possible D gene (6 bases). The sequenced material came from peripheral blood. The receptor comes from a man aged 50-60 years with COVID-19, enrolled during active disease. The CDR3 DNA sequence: TGCGCCAGCAGCGCCAACGTACAGGGAGAGGGCACTGAAGCTTTCTTT. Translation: CASSANVQGEGTEAFF.